The source of this T cell receptor beta chain is a study of radiation and T cells in renal cell carcinoma. Here immunoSEQ multiplex PCR was the method, and the copy in TCRdb shows in-frame clones only, minus some. The sample contains about 130,000 clones, approximately 91% of which appear only once. Time point in this sample: baseline pretreatment blood. Treatment defined: 15 Gy SBRT to primary tumor, nephrectomy 4 weeks later. Serial blood draws occurred at baseline and 2 and 4 weeks post-SBRT. This renal cell carcinoma was of the clear cell type. Remarks on this clone: The antigen remains undetermined.

General study points: Without pretreatment biopsies, baseline tumor clonotype presence was undetermined.

This receptor was obtained from a woman between 45 and 65 years old with renal cell carcinoma. Sample: blood, taken from a patient whose treatment included radiotherapy and nephrectomy.

For the CDR3, the DNA is TGTGCCAGCAGCTTACCCCGGGGGACCAATGAGCAGTTCTTC. It specifies CASSLPRGTNEQFF. The gene calls are TRBV7-8 and TRBJ2-1, with a weak D call TRBD2 (6 bases). Germline V gene lookup returns CDR1 SGHVS and CDR2 FQNEAQ. The CDR3 consists of 14 residues. Trimming left V 2 bases short and J 6 bases short, with 11 bases between.